The 20 T cell receptor beta chains reported below all come from one sample, sequenced in a study of blood T cells in healthy people across ages. Using a J-beta primer mix together with a sample-barcoded 5' primer, a second PCR was run for about 7 to 12 cycles. TCRdb analysed the 5' RACE reads with MiXCR anew, one entry per CDR3 protein. The sample shows approximately 830,000 distinct CDR3 sequences, around two thirds of them seen only once. The sequencing sample was made of blood. The receptors here all came from a man in his thirties or forties in good health.

V and J are TRBV28 and TRBJ1-2, with a tentative D call TRBD1 (5 bases). The CDR3 loop spans 14 amino acids. The germline CDR1 and CDR2 sequences are MDHEN and SYDVKM. The V end lost 6 bases, the J end lost 3 bases, and 14 bases lay between the germline ends. CDR3 residues: CASSWEGTDYGYTF. The CDR3 region has the DNA TGTGCCAGCAGCTGGGAAGGGACGGACTATGGCTACACCTTC.

The chain employs TRBV7-2 and TRBJ1-1; D remains ambiguous. Germline V gene data show CDR1 as SGHTA and CDR2 as FQGNSA. CDR3 size: 14 residues. Trimming stripped 3 bases from V and 1 base from J, with 9 bases between. Here the CDR3 DNA reads TGTGCCAGCAGCTTCGGCACCACGAACACTGAAGCTTTCTTT. Translation: CASSFGTTNTEAFF.

V and J are TRBV6-5 and TRBJ1-1; weak D call: TRBD1 (6 bases). The V end lost 6 bases, the J end lost 9 bases, and 17 bases lay between the germline ends. The CDR3 runs 13 residues. Germline values: CDR1 MNHEY, CDR2 SVGAGI. The CDR3 protein is CASRLQGGEKAFF. For the CDR3, the DNA is TGTGCCAGCAGGCTACAGGGAGGTGAGAAAGCTTTCTTT.

Here the CDR3 reads CASSQIPGGGNEQFF. CDR3 in DNA: TGTGCCAGCAGCCAAATTCCGGGGGGCGGGAATGAGCAGTTCTTC. This chain joins TRBV3-1 and TRBJ2-1; D possibly corresponds to TRBD2 (7 bases). This CDR3 contains 15 residues. The germline gives CDR1 LGHDT, CDR2 YNNKEL (reference sequence). The V and J ends lost 2 bases and 7 bases respectively, with 15 bases between them.

The chain carries TRBV20-1 and TRBJ2-7; 10 nucleotides agree with TRBD1. The J call is in doubt because the DNA end fits TRBJ2-5 better. The CDR3 covers 15 residues. The V gene's germline CDR1 is DFQATT and CDR2 SNEGSKA (reference sequence). CDR3 DNA sequence: TGCAGTGCTAGATCGGGGGACAGGGGACAAGAGACCCAGTACTTC. Translating it yields CSARSGDRGQETQYF.

The chain uses TRBV27 and TRBJ2-4, with D unclear. The assigned J gene may be wrong: the sequence end matches TRBJ2-7 better. Per the germline V gene, CDR1 is MNHEY and CDR2 is SMNVEV (reference sequence). The CDR3 spans 13 residues. The DNA for the CDR3 is TGTGCCAGCAGTTGGGGTCCCGTCTACGAGCAGTACTTC. Its protein product is CASSWGPVYEQYF.

The genes are TRBV29-1 and TRBJ2-5; D perhaps matches TRBD1 (5 bases). Germline-derived CDR1 and CDR2 are SQVTM and ANQGSEA. This CDR3 has 13 amino acids. Trimming took 0 bases from V and 6 from J, leaving 11 bases between them. CDR3 DNA sequence: TGCAGCGTTGAAGAAGCAGGGAAGAAGACCCAGTACTTC. Protein sequence: CSVEEAGKKTQYF.

The rearrangement links TRBV6-5 to TRBJ1-2; 9 nucleotides agree with TRBD1. Unmatched junction bases numbered 12, after V lost 2 bases and J lost 8 bases. Germline CDR1 reads MNHEY; CDR2 reads SVGAGI. The CDR3 is made up of 16 amino acids. CDR3 sequence reads: CASSYIVHRGLLGYTF. The CDR3 coding sequence is TGTGCCAGCAGTTACATCGTCCACAGGGGGCTATTAGGCTACACCTTC.

The chain has TRBV4-3 and TRBJ1-4; D call uncertain. CDR3 length equals 19 residues. Germline assignment: CDR1 LGHNA and CDR2 YSLEER. Trimming removed 0 bases from V and 0 bases from J, with 17 bases in between. This chain's CDR3 is CASSQEVLAAGSTNEKLFF. The CDR3 coding sequence is TGCGCCAGCAGCCAAGAGGTGCTTGCCGCCGGGTCAACTAATGAAAAACTGTTTTTT.

This clonotype was picked up a small number of times. The rearrangement links TRBV12-3 or TRBV12-4 to TRBJ2-7; tentative D call: TRBD2 (5 bases). V lost 11 bases and J lost 6, with 23 bases in between. This CDR3 has 14 amino acids. In DNA, the CDR3 is TGTGCCCCAAAGAGAGGAGCGGTTAGTTCCGAGCAGTACTTC. Its translation is CAPKRGAVSSEQYF.

The table lists this clonotype with a count of one. This chain joins TRBV11-3 and TRBJ2-5, with 8 bases fitting TRBD2. Germline trimming cut 5 bases from V and 4 bases from J; bases unmatched to any gene: 9. The germline CDR1 and CDR2 sequences are SGHNT and YENEEA. The length of the CDR3 is 15 residues. The CDR3 loop reads CASSKRGGRGETQYF. Here the CDR3 DNA reads TGTGCCAGCAGCAAACGCGGGGGGCGGGGAGAGACCCAGTACTTC.

This clonotype showed up just a few times. The chain is built from TRBV4-2 and TRBJ1-1; D ambiguous. The CDR3 loop spans 14 amino acids. Germline lookup yields CDR1 LGHNA and CDR2 YNFKEQ. Trimming removed 1 base at V and 0 bases at J, with 6 bases between. CDR3 DNA: TGTGCCAGCAGCCAAGGCAGGCTGAACACTGAAGCTTTCTTT. Translating gives CASSQGRLNTEAFF.

Regarding this clonotype: A read error may explain this, as a much larger clone is one base away. In DNA form, the CDR3 reads TGTGCCAGCAGGGAAGTTAAGGATGAGCAGTTCTTC. It encodes CASREVKDEQFF. J is TRBJ2-1 and V is TRBV6-1, with D uncertain. Looked up from germline, CDR1 is MNHNS and CDR2 is SASEGT. This CDR3 is built from 12 residues.

The V gene is TRBV15, the J gene TRBJ1-2; weak D call: TRBD1 (6 bases). The germline V gene encodes CDR1 LNHNV and CDR2 YYDKDF (reference sequence). This CDR3 is built from 16 residues. V was pared by 0 bases and J by 3 bases, with 14 bases between. This CDR3 reads CATSRDQRGFDYGYTF. CDR3 nucleotides: TGTGCCACCAGCAGAGATCAGAGGGGGTTCGACTATGGCTACACCTTC.

The rearrangement joins TRBV3-1 to TRBJ2-1; 9 nucleotides agree with TRBD2. Germline values: CDR1 LGHDT, CDR2 YNNKEL (reference sequence). The CDR3 runs 14 residues. V dropped 11 bases and J dropped 5; count of bases not matched to a gene: 10. The CDR3 nucleotides are TGTGCCGCCCGGAATAGCGGGGGCCACAATGAGCAGTTCTTC. Encoded protein: CAARNSGGHNEQFF.

V gene TRBV7-9 combines with J gene TRBJ2-7; D unclear. V lost 1 base to trimming and J lost 1 base, with 14 bases between them. This CDR3 contains 16 residues. Germline loops: CDR1 SEHNR, CDR2 FQNEAQ (reference sequence). The CDR3 region has the DNA TGTGCCAGCAGCTTAGAAGGTGGCGGTTTATCCTACGAGCAGTACTTC. Translating gives CASSLEGGGLSYEQYF.

This sequence joins TRBV20-1 and TRBJ2-3, with TRBD2 matching 13 bases. V lost 5 bases, J lost 5 bases, and 10 bases stayed unmatched. The CDR3 has 16 amino acids. CDR1 and CDR2 from the germline V gene are DFQATT and SNEGSKA (reference sequence). The CDR3: CSAARTSGGGRDTQYF. The CDR3 nucleotides read TGCAGTGCTGCCCGGACTAGCGGGGGCGGCAGAGATACGCAGTATTTT.

Here the CDR3 reads CASNLRGATAYEQYF. The CDR3 bases are TGTGCCAGCAACCTCCGGGGGGCCACAGCCTACGAGCAGTACTTC. This chain joins TRBV7-2 and TRBJ2-4; possible D gene TRBD2, 7 bases. The DNA end favors TRBJ2-7, so the J call may be wrong. The CDR3 spans 15 residues. CDR1 SGHTA and CDR2 FQGNSA come from the germline V gene.

The V gene is TRBV20-1, the J gene TRBJ1-5; D might be TRBD1 (6 bases). The CDR3 runs to 14 residues. With 5 bases removed from V and 4 bases from J, the gap between germline ends came to 15 bases. CDR1 and CDR2 (germline): DFQATT, SNEGSKA (reference sequence). The CDR3 bases are TGCAGTGCTTTACAGGGAGGCGCAAATCAGCCCCAGCATTTT. This sequence encodes CSALQGGANQPQHF.

This chain uses TRBV11-2 with TRBJ2-4, with 7 bases matching TRBD1. J gave up 10 bases and V 4 bases, and 7 bases lay outside the gene matches. The length of the CDR3 is 13 residues. Germline-derived CDR1 and CDR2 are SGHAT and FQNNGV. As DNA, the CDR3 is TGTGCCAGCAGCTCGACGGACAGGACGATTCAGTACTTC. Its protein product is CASSSTDRTIQYF.